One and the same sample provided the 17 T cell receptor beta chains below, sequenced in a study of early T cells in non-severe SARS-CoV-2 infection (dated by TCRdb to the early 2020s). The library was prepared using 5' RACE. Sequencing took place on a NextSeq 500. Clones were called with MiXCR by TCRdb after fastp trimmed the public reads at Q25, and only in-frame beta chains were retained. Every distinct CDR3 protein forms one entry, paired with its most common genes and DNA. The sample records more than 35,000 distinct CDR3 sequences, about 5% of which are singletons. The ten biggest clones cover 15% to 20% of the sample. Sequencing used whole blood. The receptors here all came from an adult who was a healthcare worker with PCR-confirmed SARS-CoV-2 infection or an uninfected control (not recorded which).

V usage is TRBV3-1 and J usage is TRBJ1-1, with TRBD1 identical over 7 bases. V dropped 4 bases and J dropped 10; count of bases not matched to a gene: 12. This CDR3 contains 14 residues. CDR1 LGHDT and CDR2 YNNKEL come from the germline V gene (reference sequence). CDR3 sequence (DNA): TGTGCCAGCAGCCCAACCGGGACAGCCGACGCAGCTTTCTTT. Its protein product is CASSPTGTADAAFF.

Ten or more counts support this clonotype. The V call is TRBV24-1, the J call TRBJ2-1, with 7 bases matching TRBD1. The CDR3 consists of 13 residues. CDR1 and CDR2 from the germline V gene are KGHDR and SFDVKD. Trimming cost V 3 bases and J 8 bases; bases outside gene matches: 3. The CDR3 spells CATSDAQGYEQFF. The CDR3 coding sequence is TGTGCCACCAGTGATGCACAGGGGTATGAGCAGTTCTTC.

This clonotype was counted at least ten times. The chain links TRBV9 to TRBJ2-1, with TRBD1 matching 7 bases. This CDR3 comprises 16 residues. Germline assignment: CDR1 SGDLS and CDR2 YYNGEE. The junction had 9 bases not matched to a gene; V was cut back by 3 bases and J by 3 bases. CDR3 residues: CASSAYYRDSYNEQFF. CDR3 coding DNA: TGTGCCAGCAGCGCATACTACCGGGACAGCTACAATGAGCAGTTCTTC.

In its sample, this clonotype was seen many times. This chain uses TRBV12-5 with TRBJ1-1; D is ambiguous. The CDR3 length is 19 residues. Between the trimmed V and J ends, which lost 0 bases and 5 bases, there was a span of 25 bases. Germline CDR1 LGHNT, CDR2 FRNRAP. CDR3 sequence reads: CASGLVKAGFGGRTTEAFF. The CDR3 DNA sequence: TGTGCTAGTGGTTTGGTAAAAGCTGGTTTCGGAGGACGGACTACTGAAGCTTTCTTT. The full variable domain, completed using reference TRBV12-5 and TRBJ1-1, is DARVTQTPRHKVTEMGQEVTMRCQPILGHNTVFWYRQTMMQGLELLAYFRNRAPLDDSGMPKDRFSAEMPDATLATLKIQPSEPRDSAVYFCASGLVKAGFGGRTTEAFFGQGTRLTVV.

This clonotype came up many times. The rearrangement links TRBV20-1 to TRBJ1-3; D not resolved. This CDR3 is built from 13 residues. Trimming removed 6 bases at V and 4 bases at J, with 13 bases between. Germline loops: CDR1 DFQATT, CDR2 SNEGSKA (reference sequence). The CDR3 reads CSALEGKGNTIYF. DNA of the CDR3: TGCAGTGCCCTAGAGGGAAAGGGAAACACCATATATTTT.

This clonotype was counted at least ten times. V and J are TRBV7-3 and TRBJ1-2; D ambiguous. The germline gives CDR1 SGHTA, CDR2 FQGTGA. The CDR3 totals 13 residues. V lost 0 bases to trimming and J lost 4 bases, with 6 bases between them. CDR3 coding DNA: TGTGCCAGCAGCTTAACGGCCGGCTATGGCTACACCTTC. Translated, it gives CASSLTAGYGYTF.

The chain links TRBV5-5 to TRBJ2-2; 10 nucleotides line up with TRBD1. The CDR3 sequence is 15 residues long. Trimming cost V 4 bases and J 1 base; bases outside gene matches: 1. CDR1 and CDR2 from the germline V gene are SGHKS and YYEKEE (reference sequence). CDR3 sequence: CASSDRGLNTGELFF. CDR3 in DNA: TGTGCCAGCAGCGACAGGGGGCTGAACACCGGGGAGCTGTTTTTT.

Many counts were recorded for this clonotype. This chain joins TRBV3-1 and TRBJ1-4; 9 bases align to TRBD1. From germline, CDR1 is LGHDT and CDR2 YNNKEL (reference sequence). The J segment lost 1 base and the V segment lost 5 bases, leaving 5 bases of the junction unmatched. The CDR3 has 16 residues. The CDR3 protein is CASSNRQGVTNEKLFF. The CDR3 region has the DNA TGTGCCAGCAGCAACAGACAGGGGGTAACTAATGAAAAACTGTTTTTT.

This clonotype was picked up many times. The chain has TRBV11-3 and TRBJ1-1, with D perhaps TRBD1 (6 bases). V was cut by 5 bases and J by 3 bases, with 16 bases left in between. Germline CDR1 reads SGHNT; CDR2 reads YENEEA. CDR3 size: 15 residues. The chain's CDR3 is CASSRGGGADTEAFF. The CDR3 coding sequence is TGTGCCAGCAGCCGGGGAGGGGGTGCGGACACTGAAGCTTTCTTT. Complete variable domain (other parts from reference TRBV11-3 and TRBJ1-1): EAGVVQSPRYKIIEKKQPVAFWCNPISGHNTLYWYLQNLGQGPELLIRYENEEAVDDSQLPKDRFSAERLKGVDSTLKIQPAELGDSAVYLCASSRGGGADTEAFFGQGTRLTVV.

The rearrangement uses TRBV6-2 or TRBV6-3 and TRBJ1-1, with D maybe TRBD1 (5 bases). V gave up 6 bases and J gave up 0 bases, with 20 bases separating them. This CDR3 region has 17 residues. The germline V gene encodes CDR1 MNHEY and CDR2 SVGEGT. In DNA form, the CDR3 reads TGTGCCAGCAGCCCCCTCGACAGCCGCGGGATGAACACTGAAGCTTTCTTT. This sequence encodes CASSPLDSRGMNTEAFF.

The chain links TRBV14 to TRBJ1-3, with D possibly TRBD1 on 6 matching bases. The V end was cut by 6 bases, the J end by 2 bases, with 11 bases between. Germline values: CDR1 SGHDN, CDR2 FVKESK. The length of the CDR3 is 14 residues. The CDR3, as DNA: TGTGCCAGCAGGTCAGGGGTGGCTGGAAACACCATATATTTT. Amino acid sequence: CASRSGVAGNTIYF. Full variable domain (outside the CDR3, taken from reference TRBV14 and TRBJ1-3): EAGVTQFPSHSVIEKGQTVTLRCDPISGHDNLYWYRRVMGKEIKFLLHFVKESKQDESGMPNNRFLAERTGGTYSTLKVQPAELEDSGVYFCASRSGVAGNTIYFGEGSWLTVV.

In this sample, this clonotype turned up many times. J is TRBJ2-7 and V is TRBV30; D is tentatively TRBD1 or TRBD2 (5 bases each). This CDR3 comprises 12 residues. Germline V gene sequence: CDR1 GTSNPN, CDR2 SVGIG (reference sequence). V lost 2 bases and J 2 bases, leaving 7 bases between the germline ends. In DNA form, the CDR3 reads TGTGCCTGGAGTAGGGGACCCTACGAGCAGTACTTC. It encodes CAWSRGPYEQYF.

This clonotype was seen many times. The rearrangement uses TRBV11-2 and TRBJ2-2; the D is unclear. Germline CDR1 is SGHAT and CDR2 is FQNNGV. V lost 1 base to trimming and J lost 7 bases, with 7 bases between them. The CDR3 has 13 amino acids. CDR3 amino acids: CASSLGLVGELFF. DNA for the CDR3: TGTGCCAGCAGCTTAGGACTCGTCGGGGAGCTGTTTTTT.

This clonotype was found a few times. CDR3 nucleotides: TGCGCCAGCAGCCAAAGTCAGGGGCGTGAATTCGATACGCAGTATTTT. This sequence encodes CASSQSQGREFDTQYF. This chain uses TRBV4-1 with TRBJ2-3, with D possibly TRBD1 on 6 matching bases. Trimming cost V 2 bases and J 6 bases, with 18 bases left between them. CDR3 length equals 16 residues. Germline V gives CDR1 MGHRA, CDR2 YSYEKL.

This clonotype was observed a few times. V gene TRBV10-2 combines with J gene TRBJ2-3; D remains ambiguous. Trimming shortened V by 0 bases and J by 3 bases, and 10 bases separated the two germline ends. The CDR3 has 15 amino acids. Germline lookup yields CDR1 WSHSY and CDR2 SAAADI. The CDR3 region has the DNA TGCGCCAGCAGTGAGTCTAAGAAGTTGACAGATACGCAGTATTTT. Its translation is CASSESKKLTDTQYF.

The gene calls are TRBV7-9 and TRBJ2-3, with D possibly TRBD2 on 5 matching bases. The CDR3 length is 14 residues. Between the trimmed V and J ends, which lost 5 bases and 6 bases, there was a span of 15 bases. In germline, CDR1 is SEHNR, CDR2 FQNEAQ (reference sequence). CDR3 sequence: CASSAGRWMDTQYF. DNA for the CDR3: TGTGCCAGCAGCGCGGGCCGATGGATGGATACGCAGTATTTT.

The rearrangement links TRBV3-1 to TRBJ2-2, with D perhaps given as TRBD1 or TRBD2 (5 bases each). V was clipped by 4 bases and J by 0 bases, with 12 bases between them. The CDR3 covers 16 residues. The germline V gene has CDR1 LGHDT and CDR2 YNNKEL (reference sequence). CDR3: CASSPGTITNTGELFF. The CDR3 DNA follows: TGTGCCAGCAGCCCCGGGACGATTACGAACACCGGGGAGCTGTTTTTT.